The 10 T cell receptor beta chains presented below share a single source sample, sequenced in a study of T cell repertoires in cytomegalovirus infection. In TCRdb, the reads were re-called with MiXCR into one record per CDR3 protein. The repertoire holds hundreds of thousands of distinct CDR3 sequences, with around a third as singletons. No cognate antigen is known for these TCRs. The starting material was cultured CD8+ T cells from PBMCs, obtained from culture after CMV antigen stimulation. These receptors all come from a human donor in good health (CMV status not recorded). Some clones in this sample may be carry-over from other donors' samples.

There are a few counts of this clonotype. J is TRBJ2-5 and V is TRBV5-1, with D possibly being TRBD2 (5 bases). V was shortened by 4 bases and J by 4 bases, with 14 bases between the two germline ends. Germline CDR1 and CDR2: SGHRS and YFSETQ. The CDR3 extends over 14 amino acids. The CDR3 DNA reads TGCGCCAGCAGCCGGGATATGCTGGGAGAGACCCAGTACTTC. Translating gives CASSRDMLGETQYF. The variable domain in full, with the rest retrieved from reference TRBV5-1 and TRBJ2-5, is KAGVTQTPRYLIKTRGQQVTLSCSPISGHRSVSWYQQTPGQGLQFLFEYFSETQRNKGNFPGRFSGRQFSNSRSEMNVSTLELGDSALYLCASSRDMLGETQYFGPGTRLLVL.

This sequence joins TRBV6-2 or TRBV6-3 and TRBJ2-5; TRBD2 agrees at 11 bases. The CDR3 is 19 residues long. After removal of 4 bases from V and 1 base from J, the junction contained 14 bases not matched to a gene. CDR1 and CDR2 (germline): MNHEY, SVGEGT. The CDR3 sequence: CASSSISLTSGGLQETQYF. CDR3 bases: TGTGCCAGCAGTTCGATCTCACTTACTAGCGGGGGTCTCCAAGAGACCCAGTACTTC.

This clonotype was seen a few times. The chain employs TRBV27 and TRBJ1-6, with D uncertain. This CDR3 is 13 amino acids long. Trimming shortened V by 6 bases and J by 10 bases, and 13 bases separated the two germline ends. Germline V gene sequence: CDR1 MNHEY, CDR2 SMNVEV (reference sequence). CDR3: CASSQPHDSPLHF. CDR3 DNA: TGTGCCAGCAGCCAGCCCCACGACTCACCCCTCCACTTT.

DNA of the CDR3: TGTGCCAGCAGTTACCCATACCTCGCCGAGACAGGGGGGTATAGCTATGGCTACACCTTC. It specifies CASSYPYLAETGGYSYGYTF. This rearrangement joins TRBV6-6 to TRBJ1-2; TRBD1 agrees at 9 bases. In germline, CDR1 is MNHNY, CDR2 SVGAGI (reference sequence). Trimming removed 2 bases from V and 4 bases from J; junction bases left unmatched: 20. The CDR3 spans 20 residues.

There are a few counts of this clonotype. The chain employs TRBV7-6 and TRBJ1-4, with 9 nucleotides matching TRBD1. Germline V gene sequence: CDR1 SGHVS, CDR2 FNYEAQ. V shed 5 bases, J shed 4 bases, and the junction held 8 bases outside the gene matches. The CDR3 consists of 16 residues. Here the CDR3 reads CASSPGQGRINEKLFF. The CDR3 DNA is TGTGCCAGCAGCCCCGGACAGGGGCGCATTAATGAAAAACTGTTTTTT.

This clonotype was observed many times. The chain couples TRBV5-8 to TRBJ1-4; the D gene is possibly TRBD1 (6 bases). Germline V gives CDR1 SGHTS, CDR2 YDEGEE. This CDR3 has 15 amino acids. V was clipped by 5 bases and J by 0 bases, with 11 bases between them. The CDR3 region is CASSRTGTTNEKLFF. In DNA, the CDR3 is TGTGCCAGCAGTCGTACAGGGACAACTAATGAAAAACTGTTTTTT.

This chain joins TRBV7-8 and TRBJ1-3; tentative D call: TRBD1 (5 bases). Trimming left V 6 bases short and J 7 bases short, with 16 bases between. CDR3 size: 14 residues. CDR1 is SGHVS and CDR2 is FQNEAQ in the germline V gene. CDR3 sequence (DNA): TGTGCCAGCAGTCCAGGGAACGTTCGGAACACCATATATTTT. The encoded protein is CASSPGNVRNTIYF.

This clonotype was seen only a few times. The chain employs TRBV6-1 and TRBJ2-7; 7 bases are shared with TRBD1. The CDR3 runs to 14 residues. V lost 3 bases, J lost 3 bases, and 5 bases stayed unmatched. The germline CDR1 and CDR2 sequences are MNHNS and SASEGT. Here the CDR3 DNA reads TGTGCCAGCAGTGAGGGGACAGAGATCTACGAGCAGTACTTC. It is translated as CASSEGTEIYEQYF.

The CDR3 nucleotides read TGTGCCAGCAGCTTAGAAGGACAGACCTACGAGCAGTACGTC. Translation: CASSLEGQTYEQYV. The chain recombines TRBV7-8 with TRBJ2-7; maybe TRBD1 (6 bases). The ends were cut back, 1 base at V and 2 bases at J, with 9 bases in the middle. This CDR3 region has 14 residues. Germline CDR1 and CDR2: SGHVS and FQNEAQ.

In its sample, this clonotype was seen many times. The chain is built from TRBV7-6 and TRBJ1-1, with D unresolved. Germline lookup yields CDR1 SGHVS and CDR2 FNYEAQ. V lost 4 bases and J lost 3, with 6 bases in between. CDR3 length equals 12 residues. The CDR3 sequence: CASSSRDTEAFF. The CDR3 DNA sequence: TGTGCCAGCAGCTCCCGGGACACTGAAGCTTTCTTT.